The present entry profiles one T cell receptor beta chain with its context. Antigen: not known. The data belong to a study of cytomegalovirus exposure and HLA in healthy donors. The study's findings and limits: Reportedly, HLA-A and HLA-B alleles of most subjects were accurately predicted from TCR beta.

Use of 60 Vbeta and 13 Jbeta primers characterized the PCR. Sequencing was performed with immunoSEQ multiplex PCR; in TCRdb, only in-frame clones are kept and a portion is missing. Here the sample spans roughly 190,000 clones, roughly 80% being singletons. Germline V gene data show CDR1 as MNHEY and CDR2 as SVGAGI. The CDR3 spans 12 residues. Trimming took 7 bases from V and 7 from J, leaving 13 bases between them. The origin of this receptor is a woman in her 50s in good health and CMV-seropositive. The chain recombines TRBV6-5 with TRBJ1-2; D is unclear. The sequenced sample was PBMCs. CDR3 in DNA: TGTGCCAGCAATGAGGGAATCCGTGGCTACACCTTC. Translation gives CASNEGIRGYTF.